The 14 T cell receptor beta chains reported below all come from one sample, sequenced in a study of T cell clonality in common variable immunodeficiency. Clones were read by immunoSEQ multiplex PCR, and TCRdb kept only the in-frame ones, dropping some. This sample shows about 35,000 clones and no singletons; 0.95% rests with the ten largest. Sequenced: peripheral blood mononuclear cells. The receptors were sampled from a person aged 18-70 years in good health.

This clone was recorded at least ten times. The CDR3 sequence: CASSQGKRTRPTDNEQFF. The CDR3 DNA, read in part, is TGTGCCAGCAGCCAAGGAAAACGGACTCGACCCACCGACAATGAG. This chain joins TRBV14 and TRBJ2-1; a possible D gene is TRBD2 (5 bases). The read stops 3 residues short of the end of the CDR3; the missing end is completed from the germline J gene. The CDR3 length is 18 residues. Germline V gene lookup returns CDR1 SGHDN and CDR2 FVKESK. Trimming removed 1 base at V and 5 bases at J, with 21 bases between.

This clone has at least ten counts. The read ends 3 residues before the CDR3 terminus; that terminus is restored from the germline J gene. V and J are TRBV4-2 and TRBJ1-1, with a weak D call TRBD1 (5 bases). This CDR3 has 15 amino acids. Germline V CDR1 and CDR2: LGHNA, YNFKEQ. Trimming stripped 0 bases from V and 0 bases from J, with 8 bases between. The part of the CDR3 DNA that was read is TGTGCCAGCAGCCAAGAGGGGGGAATGAACACTGAA. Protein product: CASSQEGGMNTE. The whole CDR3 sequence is CASSQEGGMNTEAFF.

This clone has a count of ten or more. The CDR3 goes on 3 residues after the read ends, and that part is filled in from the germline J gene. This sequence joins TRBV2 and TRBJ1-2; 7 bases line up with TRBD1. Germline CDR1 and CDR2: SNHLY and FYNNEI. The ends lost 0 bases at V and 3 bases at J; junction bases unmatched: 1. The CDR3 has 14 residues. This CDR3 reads CASSEARGHYGYTF. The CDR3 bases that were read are TGTGCCAGCAGTGAAGCGAGGGGGCACTATGGC. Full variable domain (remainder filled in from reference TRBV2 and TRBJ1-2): EPEVTQTPSHQVTQMGQEVILRCVPISNHLYFYWYRQILGQKVEFLVSFYNNEISEKSEIFDDQFSVERPDGSNFTLKIRSTKLEDSAMYFCASSEARGHYGYTFGSGTRLTVV.

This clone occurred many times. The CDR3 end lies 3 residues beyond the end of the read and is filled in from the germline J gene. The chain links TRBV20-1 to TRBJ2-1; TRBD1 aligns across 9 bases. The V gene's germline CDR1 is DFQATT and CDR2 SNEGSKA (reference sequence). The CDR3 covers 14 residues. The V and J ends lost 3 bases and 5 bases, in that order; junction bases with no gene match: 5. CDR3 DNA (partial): TGCAGTGCTAGCGAGACAGGGGGGAACAATGAG. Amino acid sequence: CSASETGGNNE. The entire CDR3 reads CSASETGGNNEQFF.

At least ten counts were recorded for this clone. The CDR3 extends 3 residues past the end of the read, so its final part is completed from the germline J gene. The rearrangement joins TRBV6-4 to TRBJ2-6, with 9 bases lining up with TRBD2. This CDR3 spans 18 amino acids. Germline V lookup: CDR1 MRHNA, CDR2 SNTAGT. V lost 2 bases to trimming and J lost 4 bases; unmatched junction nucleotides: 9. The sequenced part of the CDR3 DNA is TGTGCCAGCAGTGACCAGCCAGCGGGAGGTGGGGGGGCCAACGTC. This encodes CASSDQPAGGGGANV. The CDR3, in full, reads CASSDQPAGGGGANVLTF.

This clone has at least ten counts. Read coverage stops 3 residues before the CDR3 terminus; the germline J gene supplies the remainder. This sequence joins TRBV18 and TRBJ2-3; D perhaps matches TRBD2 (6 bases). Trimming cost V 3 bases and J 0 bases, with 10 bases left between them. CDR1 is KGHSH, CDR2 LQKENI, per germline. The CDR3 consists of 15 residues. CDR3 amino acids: CASSPSAGSTDTQYF. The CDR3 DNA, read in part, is TGTGCCAGCTCACCTTCGGCGGGAAGCACAGATACG. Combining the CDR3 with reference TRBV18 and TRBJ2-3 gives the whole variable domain NAGVMQNPRHLVRRRGQEARLRCSPMKGHSHVYWYRQLPEEGLKFMVYLQKENIIDESGMPKERFSAEFPKEGPSILRIQQVVRGDSAAYFCASSPSAGSTDTQYFGPGTRLTVL.

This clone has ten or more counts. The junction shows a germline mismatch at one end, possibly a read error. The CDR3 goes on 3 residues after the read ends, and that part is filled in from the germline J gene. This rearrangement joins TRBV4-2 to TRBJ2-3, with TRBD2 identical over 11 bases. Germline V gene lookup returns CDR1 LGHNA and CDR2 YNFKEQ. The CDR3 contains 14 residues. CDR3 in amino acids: CASRPSGGTDTQYF. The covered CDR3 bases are TGCGCCAGCAGGCCTAGCGGGGGGACAGATACG.

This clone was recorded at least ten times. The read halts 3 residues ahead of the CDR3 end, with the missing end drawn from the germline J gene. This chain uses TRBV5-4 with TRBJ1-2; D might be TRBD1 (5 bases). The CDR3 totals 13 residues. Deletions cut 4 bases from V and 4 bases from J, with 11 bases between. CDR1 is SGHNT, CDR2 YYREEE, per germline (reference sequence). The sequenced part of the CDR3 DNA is TGTGCCAGCAGCGTCGACAGAGCCTATGGC. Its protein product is CASSVDRAYG. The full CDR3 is CASSVDRAYGYTF.

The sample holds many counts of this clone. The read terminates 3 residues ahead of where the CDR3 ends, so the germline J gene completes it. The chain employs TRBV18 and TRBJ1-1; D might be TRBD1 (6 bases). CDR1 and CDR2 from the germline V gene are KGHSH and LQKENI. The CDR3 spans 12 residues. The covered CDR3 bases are TGTGCCAGCTCCGAACAACAGGGTCGG. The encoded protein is CASSEQQGR. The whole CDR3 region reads CASSEQQGRAFF. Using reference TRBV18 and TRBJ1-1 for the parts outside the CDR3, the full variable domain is NAGVMQNPRHLVRRRGQEARLRCSPMKGHSHVYWYRQLPEEGLKFMVYLQKENIIDESGMPKERFSAEFPKEGPSILRIQQVVRGDSAAYFCASSEQQGRAFFGQGTRLTVV.

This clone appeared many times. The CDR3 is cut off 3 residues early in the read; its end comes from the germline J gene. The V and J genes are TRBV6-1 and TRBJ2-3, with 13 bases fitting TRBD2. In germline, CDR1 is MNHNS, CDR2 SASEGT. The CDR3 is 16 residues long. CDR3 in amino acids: CASSVALAGGPKTQYF. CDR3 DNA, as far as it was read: TGTGCCAGCAGTGTTGCACTAGCGGGAGGGCCCAAAACG.

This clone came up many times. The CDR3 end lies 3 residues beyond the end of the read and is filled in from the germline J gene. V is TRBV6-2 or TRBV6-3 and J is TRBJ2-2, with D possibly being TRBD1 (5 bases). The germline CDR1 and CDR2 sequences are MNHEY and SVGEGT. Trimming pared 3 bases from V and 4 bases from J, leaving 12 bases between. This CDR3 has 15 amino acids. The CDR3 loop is CASSYLPGRTGELFF. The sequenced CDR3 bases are TGTGCCAGCAGTTATCTTCCAGGGCGCACCGGGGAG.

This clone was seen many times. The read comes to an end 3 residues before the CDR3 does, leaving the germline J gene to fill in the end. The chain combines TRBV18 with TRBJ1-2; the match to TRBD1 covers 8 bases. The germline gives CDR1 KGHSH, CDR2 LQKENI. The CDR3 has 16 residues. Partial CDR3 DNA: TGTGCCAGCTCACCACGCCCGGGACAGGACACGGGGGGC. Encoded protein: CASSPRPGQDTGG. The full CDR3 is CASSPRPGQDTGGYTF.

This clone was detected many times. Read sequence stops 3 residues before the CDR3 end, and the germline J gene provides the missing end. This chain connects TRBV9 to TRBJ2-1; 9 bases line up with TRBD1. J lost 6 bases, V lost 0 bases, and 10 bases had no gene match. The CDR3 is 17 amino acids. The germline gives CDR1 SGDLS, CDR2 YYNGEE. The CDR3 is CASSVAVLGDRANEQFF. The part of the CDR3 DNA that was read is TGTGCCAGCAGCGTAGCTGTCCTGGGGGACAGGGCCAATGAG.

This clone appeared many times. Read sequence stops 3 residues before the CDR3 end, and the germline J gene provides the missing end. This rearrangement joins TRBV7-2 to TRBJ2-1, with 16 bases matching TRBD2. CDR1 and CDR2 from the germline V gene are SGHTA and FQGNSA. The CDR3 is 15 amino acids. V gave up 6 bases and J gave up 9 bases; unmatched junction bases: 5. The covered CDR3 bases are TGTGCCAGCAGGGGGACTAGCGGGAGGGCCGGTGAG. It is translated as CASRGTSGRAGE. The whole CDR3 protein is CASRGTSGRAGEQFF.